This T cell receptor (beta chain) was profiled in a study of cytomegalovirus exposure and HLA in healthy donors (dated by TCRdb to 2016 to 2017). About the investigation overall: An earlier analysis of under 600 of the donors reported more than 250 Gb of sequence data and some 100 million unique TCR beta sequences from 150 million to 200 million T cells. Of the 300 to 500 genotyped donors, 75% to 85% were placed in the genetic ancestry cluster associated with self-reported Caucasian donors. The aim of the study was to test whether cataloging public T cell receptors could identify signatures of past pathogen exposure. Among roughly 400 genotyped donors of the cohort, an average of about 220,000 unique TCR beta nucleotide sequences was sequenced per donor, of which 15% to 20% were non-productive. All discovery cohort repertoires had been generated using a single sequencing platform. HLA typing included class I and class II loci at four-digit resolution. Genome-wide SNP genotypes for about 65% of the roughly 670 donors were used in a later genetic analysis, which treated that subset as a discovery cohort. In the later analysis, no new phenotypic data were used to find candidate immune exposures; instead, reliance was placed on TCR beta sequences and their occurrence across donors. The T cell repertoires of some 700 subjects were profiled by immunosequencing and related to cytomegalovirus serostatus. A later analysis re-analyzed previously published TCR beta repertoires from roughly 600 donors and added high-resolution HLA genotyping to study TCR occurrence patterns. Roughly 300 gigabases of sequencing data and 80 million or so unique TCR sequences were included in an early release covering around 600 HLA-typed donors. An earlier analysis of some 500 of the donors applied high-throughput TCR beta sequencing to assess whether each TCR beta V gene segment acted as functional or pseudogenic. In addition to the first cohort of several hundred subjects, a separate validation cohort of approximately 120 different subjects was used. The number of donors typed differed by locus, with about 629-630 for A, B, C, DRB1 and DQB1, more than 500 for DQA1, approximately 580 for DPA1, and over 400 for DPB1. To predict cytomegalovirus infection status, the study combined high-throughput TCR immunosequencing, statistical association of individual TCRs with disease status, and machine learning. Donor age, sex, ethnicity and CMV serostatus were compiled together with the repertoire data. A handful of DR-DQ haplotypes were handled as single units for association and clustering because linkage in the cohort was strong. The full study reports these points: Immune exposure information for the cohort was limited to CMV serostatus. In vitro tests confirmed that three of the cytomegalovirus-associated TCR beta chains recognize cytomegalovirus antigens. A further reported finding was that TCR beta sequences accurately predicted the HLA-A and HLA-B alleles for most subjects in the first cohort. In an earlier analysis of 450 to 750 of the donors, most TCR beta V segments appeared in productive rearrangements about 87% or about 30% of the time, broadly matching IMGT annotations. At a false discovery rate of 0.05, a later analysis linked some 18,000 TCR beta sequences to specific HLA alleles. Most TCR sequences were seen in very few donors, while some public TCRs were found in many individuals. In a later analysis, HLA-associated TCR beta chains were found to be more clonally expanded and to have lower generation probabilities than equally common non-associated chains. It was suggested by the authors that the approach could potentially be generalized to other disease states and immunological phenotypes. Presence/absence analyses assumed roughly uniform sequencing depth across donors, an assumption that may not hold. Some IMGT-functional V segments, including TRBV6-2 and TRBV6-3, could not be told apart with the 87-base-pair reads, so those segments were excluded. A later analysis reported that several top co-occurrence clusters appeared linked to parvovirus B19, influenza, CMV and Epstein-Barr virus. V-gene and J-gene trimming of TCR beta chains was associated with a missense DCLRE1C variant in a later genetic analysis, and the association was replicated in an independent cohort. The earlier analysis of nearly 600 of the donors excluded roughly 17 rarely observed V segments, including chromosome 9 orphons, because counts were too low. Correlated functional status among segregating V segments might reflect linkage disequilibrium, but an unknown experimental factor could not be ruled out. A later analysis found that TCR association rates varied across HLA loci, with DRB1 alleles showing the most associated TCRs and HLA-C alleles the fewest. In both the original and validation cohorts, the classifier was reported to diagnose cytomegalovirus status with high specificity and sensitivity. According to a later genetic analysis, donors in an Asian-associated ancestry cluster had fewer N-insertions in productive TCRs than the approximately 650-donor mean. A total of 150 to 200 TCR beta chains were listed by the study as associated with cytomegalovirus. A later analysis found that most CMV-associated TCR beta chains appeared HLA-restricted, with HLA associations seemingly driven largely by CMV exposure. A group of highly shared sequence variants was considered likely to be a technical artifact of the sequencing pipeline. Because HLA typing was unavailable for some donors at each locus, only the typed subset was used in association tests. In this cohort, only TCR beta chains were sequenced, and detectable features were limited by the absence of alpha or paired-chain data. When HLA alleles, especially DR and DQ, strongly co-occurred, TCR associations were difficult to assign to individual alleles.

The receptor library was made with the immunoSEQ multiplex PCR assay. For the multiplex PCR, a mixture combining 60 forward primers for TCR Vbeta segments and 13 reverse primers for TCR Jbeta segments was used. Amplification of the CDR3 region of rearranged TCR beta genes was performed with a multiplex PCR assay on genomic DNA. Amplified TCR beta libraries were sequenced as 87-base-pair reads on the Illumina HiSeq System. The original methods were these. A later analysis tallied tens of millions of unique TCR beta chains across the 650 to 750 repertoires, and about 12 million of those chains were shared by two or more donors. Raw reads were error-corrected and collapsed into unique sequences by a nearest-neighbor algorithm in which closely related sequences were merged to remove PCR and sequencing errors. V, D and J gene segments were assigned by aligning CDR3 sequences to IMGT reference sequences. For a sequence to be retained, a match of at least six nucleotides was required to both a V gene segment and a J gene segment. Rearrangements were called productive when the CDR3 lacked stop codons and stayed in frame with V and J; all others were non-productive. CDR3 was defined by IMGT convention, running from the second conserved V-encoded cysteine to the conserved J-encoded phenylalanine. In an earlier analysis of around 540 of the donors, sequences lacking an unambiguous match to a single V gene segment were excluded. In an earlier analysis of 450 to 750 of the donors, a V segment was called functional when productive rearrangements were above 56.7%, and segregating when the standard deviation between donors exceeded 5%. A statistical classification framework was built for diagnosing cytomegalovirus status from the catalog of TCR beta chain sequences. A later analysis assigned V and J genes by comparing TCR nucleotide sequences with IMGT/GENE-DB human TR gene sequences. Using the TCRdist pipeline, a later analysis assigned CDR3 sequences along with most-parsimonious VDJ recombination scenarios. A later analysis defined each TCR beta chain by its CDR3 amino acid sequence plus V-gene family, and excluded reads lacking a unique V-gene family. A later analysis removed 500 to 600 highly shared, low-generation-probability nucleotide sequences to deal with suspected cross-contamination and a sequencing artifact. A later analysis calculated a clonal expansion index for each public chain from normalized within-repertoire ranks of inferred template counts. A later analysis computed generation probabilities with a VDJ recombination model fitted to out-of-frame rearrangements, and checked the results against IGoR. A later analysis scored TCR-TCR, TCR-HLA and TCR-CMV co-occurrence with hypergeometric tests, applying a repertoire-size bias correction to TCR pairs. False discovery rates were estimated in a later analysis by permuting HLA or CMV assignments 20 times. In a later analysis, co-occurring TCRs were grouped using DBSCAN, and TCRdist sequence similarity was added for clustering within HLA-allele-positive subsets. For co-occurrence clustering, repertoires with fewer than 30,000 or more than 120,000 public chains were excluded, along with roughly 5 repertoires with anomalous nucleotide sharing. Imported from immuneACCESS, the table was reduced by TCRdb to in-frame sequences with V and J called. These copies leave out some clones; in studies compared against another copy, an unresolved V gene accounts for under half, and the cause of the remainder is not known. For V, J and clone size, that table is used; D and trimming come from the DNA. This sample comprises about 140,000 clones, roughly 68% of them detected only once. Clones ranked in the top ten supply roughly a tenth of the sample.

Sequences SGHNT (CDR1) and YYREEE (CDR2) are obtained from the germline V gene (reference sequence). The germline V end is reduced by 0 bases and the J end by 4 bases; junction bases left unmatched: 3. The CDR3 starts with the cysteine, ends with the phenylalanine, and has 16 residues. Only CDR3 DNA remains: 48 bases, in frame from the first base. In total, roughly 670 healthy bone marrow donors made up the cohort. All cohort members were sampled while nominally healthy, although unrecorded immune exposures were likely present. The donor tested CMV seropositive and was one of the 289 seropositive cohort members. Every donor gave a peripheral blood sample, and the peripheral blood mononuclear cells from that sample were used for TCR beta sequencing. Genomic DNA was extracted from the blood cell samples with the Qiagen DNeasy Blood Extraction Kit. As for this clone: The antigen this receptor binds is unknown. Within one base of it there is no much larger clone, and no base qualities were kept.

What was sequenced was PBMCs. The sequence came from a man aged 30-40 years in good health and CMV-seropositive. The rearrangement joined TRBV5-4 to TRBJ2-1; TRBD2 lines up with 11 middle nucleotides. The nucleotide sequence is given as TGTGCCAGCAGCTTGGCCGGGACTAGCGGTTACAATGAGCAGTTCTTC. The translation is CASSLAGTSGYNEQFF.